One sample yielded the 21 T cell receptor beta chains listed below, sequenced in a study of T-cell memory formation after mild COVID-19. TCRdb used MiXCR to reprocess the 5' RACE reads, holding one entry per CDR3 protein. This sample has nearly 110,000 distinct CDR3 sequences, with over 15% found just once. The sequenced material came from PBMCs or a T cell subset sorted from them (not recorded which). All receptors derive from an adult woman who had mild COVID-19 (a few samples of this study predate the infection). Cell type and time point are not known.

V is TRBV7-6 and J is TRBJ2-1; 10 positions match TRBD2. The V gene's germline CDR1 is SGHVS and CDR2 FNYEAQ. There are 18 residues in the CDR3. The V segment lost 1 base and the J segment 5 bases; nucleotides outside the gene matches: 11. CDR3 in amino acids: CASSLVSAGGVGDNEQFF. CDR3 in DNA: TGTGCCAGCAGCTTAGTCTCAGCGGGAGGGGTGGGGGACAATGAGCAGTTCTTC.

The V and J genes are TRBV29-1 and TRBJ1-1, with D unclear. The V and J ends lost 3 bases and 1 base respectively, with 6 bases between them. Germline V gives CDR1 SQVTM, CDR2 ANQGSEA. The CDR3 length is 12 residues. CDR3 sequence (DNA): TGCAGCGTTGACGGGGAGAACACTGAAGCTTTCTTT. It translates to CSVDGENTEAFF.

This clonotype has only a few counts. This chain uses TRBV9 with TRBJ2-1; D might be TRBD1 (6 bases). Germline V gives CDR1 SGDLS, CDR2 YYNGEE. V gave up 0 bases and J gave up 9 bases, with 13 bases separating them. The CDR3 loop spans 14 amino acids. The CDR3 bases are TGTGCCAGCAGCGTAGAAGGGACACCACTTGAGCAGTTCTTC. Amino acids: CASSVEGTPLEQFF.

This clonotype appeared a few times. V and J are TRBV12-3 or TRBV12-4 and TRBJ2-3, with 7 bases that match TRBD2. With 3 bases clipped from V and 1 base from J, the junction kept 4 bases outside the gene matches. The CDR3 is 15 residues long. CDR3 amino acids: CASSFRGGGTDTQYF. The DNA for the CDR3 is TGTGCCAGCAGTTTTAGGGGAGGGGGCACAGATACGCAGTATTTT.

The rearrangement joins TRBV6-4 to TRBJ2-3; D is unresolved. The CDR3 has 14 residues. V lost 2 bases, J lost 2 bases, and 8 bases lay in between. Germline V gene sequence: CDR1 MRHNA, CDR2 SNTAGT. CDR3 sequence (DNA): TGTGCCAGCAGTGACGGGCAGGACACAGATACGCAGTATTTT. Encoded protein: CASSDGQDTDTQYF.

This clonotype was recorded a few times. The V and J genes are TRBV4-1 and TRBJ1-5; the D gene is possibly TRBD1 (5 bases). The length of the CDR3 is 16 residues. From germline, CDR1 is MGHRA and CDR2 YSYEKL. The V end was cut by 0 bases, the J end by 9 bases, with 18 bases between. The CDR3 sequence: CASSQDLWSGSRPQHF. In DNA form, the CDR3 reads TGCGCCAGCAGCCAAGATCTTTGGTCAGGGAGTCGGCCCCAGCATTTT.

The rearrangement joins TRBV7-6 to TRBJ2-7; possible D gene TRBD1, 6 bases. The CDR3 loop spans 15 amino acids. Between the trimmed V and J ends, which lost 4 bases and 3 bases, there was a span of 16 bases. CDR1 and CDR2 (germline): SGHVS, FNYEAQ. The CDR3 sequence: CASSSRQALVYEQYF. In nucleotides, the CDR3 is TGTGCCAGCAGCTCTCGACAGGCCCTCGTCTACGAGCAGTACTTC.

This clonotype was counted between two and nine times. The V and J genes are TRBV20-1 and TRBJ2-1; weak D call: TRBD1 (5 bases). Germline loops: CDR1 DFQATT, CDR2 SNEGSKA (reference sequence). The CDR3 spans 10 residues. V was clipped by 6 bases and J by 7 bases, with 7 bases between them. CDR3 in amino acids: CSATANEQFF. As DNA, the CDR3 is TGCAGTGCGACAGCTAATGAGCAGTTCTTC.

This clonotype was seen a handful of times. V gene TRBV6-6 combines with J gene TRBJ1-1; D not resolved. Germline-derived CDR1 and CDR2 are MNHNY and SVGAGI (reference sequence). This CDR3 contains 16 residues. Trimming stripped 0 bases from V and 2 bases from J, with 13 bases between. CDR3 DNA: TGTGCCAGCAGTTACTCGATAGGGAATCCTAACACTGAAGCTTTCTTT. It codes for CASSYSIGNPNTEAFF.

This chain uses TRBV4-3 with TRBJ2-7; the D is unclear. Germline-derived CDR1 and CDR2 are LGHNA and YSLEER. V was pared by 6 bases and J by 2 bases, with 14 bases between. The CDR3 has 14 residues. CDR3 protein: CASSPLSAPYEQYF. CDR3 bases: TGCGCCAGCAGTCCCCTATCCGCGCCCTACGAGCAGTACTTC.

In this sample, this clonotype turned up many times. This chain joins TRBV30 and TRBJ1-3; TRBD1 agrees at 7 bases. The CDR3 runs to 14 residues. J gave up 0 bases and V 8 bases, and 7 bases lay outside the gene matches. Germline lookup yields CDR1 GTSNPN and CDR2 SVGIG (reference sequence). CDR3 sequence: CAVQQGTSGNTIYF. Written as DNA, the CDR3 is TGTGCCGTACAACAGGGGACCTCTGGAAACACCATATATTTT.

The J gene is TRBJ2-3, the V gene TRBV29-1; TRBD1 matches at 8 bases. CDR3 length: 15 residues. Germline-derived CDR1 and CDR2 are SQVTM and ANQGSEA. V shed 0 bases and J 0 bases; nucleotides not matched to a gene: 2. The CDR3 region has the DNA TGCAGCGTTGAAGATCGGACAGGGAGCACAGATACGCAGTATTTT. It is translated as CSVEDRTGSTDTQYF.

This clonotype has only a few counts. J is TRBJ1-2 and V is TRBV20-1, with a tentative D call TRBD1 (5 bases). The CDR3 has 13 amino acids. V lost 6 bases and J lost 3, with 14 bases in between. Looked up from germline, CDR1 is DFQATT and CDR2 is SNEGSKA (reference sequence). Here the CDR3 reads CSAEFDRYYGYTF. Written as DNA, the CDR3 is TGCAGTGCCGAATTTGACAGATACTATGGCTACACCTTC.

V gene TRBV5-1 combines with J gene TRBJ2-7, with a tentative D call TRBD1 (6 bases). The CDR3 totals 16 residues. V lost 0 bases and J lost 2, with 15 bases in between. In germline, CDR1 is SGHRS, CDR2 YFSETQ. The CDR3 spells CASSLGNWGQPYEQYF. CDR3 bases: TGCGCCAGCAGCTTGGGAAATTGGGGACAACCCTACGAGCAGTACTTC.

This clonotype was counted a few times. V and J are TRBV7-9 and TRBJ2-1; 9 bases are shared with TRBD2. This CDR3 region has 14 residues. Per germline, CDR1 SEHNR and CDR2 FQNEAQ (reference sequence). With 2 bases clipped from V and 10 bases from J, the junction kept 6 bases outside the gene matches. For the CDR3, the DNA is TGTGCCAGCAGCTTACCGGGACTAGCTTTCGAGCAGTTCTTC. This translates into CASSLPGLAFEQFF.

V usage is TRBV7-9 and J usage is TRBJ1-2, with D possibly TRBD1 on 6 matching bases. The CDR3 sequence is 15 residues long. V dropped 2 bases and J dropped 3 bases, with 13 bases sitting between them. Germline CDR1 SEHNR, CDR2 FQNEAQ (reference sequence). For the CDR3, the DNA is TGTGCCAGCAGCTTACCCAGCGGGGGCTACTATGGCTACACCTTC. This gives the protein CASSLPSGGYYGYTF.

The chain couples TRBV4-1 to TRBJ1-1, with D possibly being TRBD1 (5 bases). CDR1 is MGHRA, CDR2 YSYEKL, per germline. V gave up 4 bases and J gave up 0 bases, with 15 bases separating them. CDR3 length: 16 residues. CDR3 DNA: TGCGCCAGCAGCCCCGGACTAGGGGCCGTGAACACTGAAGCTTTCTTT. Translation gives CASSPGLGAVNTEAFF.

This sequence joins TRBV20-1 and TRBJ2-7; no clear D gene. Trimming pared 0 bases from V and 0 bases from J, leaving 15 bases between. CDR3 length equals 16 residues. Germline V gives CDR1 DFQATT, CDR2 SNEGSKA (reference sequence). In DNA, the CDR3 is TGCAGTGCTAGAGATGGGAAAGTCGCAAACTCCTACGAGCAGTACTTC. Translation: CSARDGKVANSYEQYF.

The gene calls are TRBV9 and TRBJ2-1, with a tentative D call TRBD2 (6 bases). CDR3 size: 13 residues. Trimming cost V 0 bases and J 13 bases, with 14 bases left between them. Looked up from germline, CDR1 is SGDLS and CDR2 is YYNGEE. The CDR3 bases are TGTGCCAGCAGCGTAGGCGGGGAGGTTGATCAGTTCTTC. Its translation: CASSVGGEVDQFF.

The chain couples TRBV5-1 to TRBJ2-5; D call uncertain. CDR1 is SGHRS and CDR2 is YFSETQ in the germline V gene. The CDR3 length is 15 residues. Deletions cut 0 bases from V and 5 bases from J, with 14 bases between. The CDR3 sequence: CASSLDGPSDETQYF. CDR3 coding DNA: TGCGCCAGCAGCTTGGACGGCCCATCCGATGAGACCCAGTACTTC.

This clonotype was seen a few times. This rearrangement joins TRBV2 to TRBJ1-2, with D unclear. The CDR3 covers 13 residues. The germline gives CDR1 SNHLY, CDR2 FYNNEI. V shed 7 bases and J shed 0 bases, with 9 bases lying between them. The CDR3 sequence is CASIPWSNYGYTF. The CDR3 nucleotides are TGTGCCAGCATCCCCTGGTCTAACTATGGCTACACCTTC.